Included here is one T cell receptor beta chain sequence, with context. This clonotype appeared a few times. The target of this receptor is not known. Base qualities are not provided; no much larger clone lies one nucleotide away. Ficoll-Paque density gradient centrifugation was used to isolate PBMCs. TCRdb names Illumina NovaSeq 6000 as the instrument used. TCRalpha and TCRbeta cDNA libraries were constructed by 5'RACE with constant-segment primers, with sample barcodes and unique molecular identifiers being introduced. Trizol reagent was used to extract RNA from every sample. Amplification of the libraries took two PCR steps, and the second step added a second sample barcode plus Illumina TruSeq adapters. Sequencing of the libraries was done on an Illumina NovaSeq, producing 2 x 150 bp paired-end reads. As for how the authors treated the data: Demultiplexing of reads and collapsing into UMI-guided consensus sequences were performed with migec v1.2.7. Using mixcr v2.1.11, UMI consensuses were aligned to TRA and TRB V and J templates and then assembled into clonotypes. Clonotypes were classified as expanded or contracted when called significant by both edgeR and NoisET, with noise models trained on biological replicates. For edgeR calls, the thresholds were a false discovery rate-adjusted p below 0.01 and a log2 fold-change of 1. As an exploratory analysis of dynamics, PCA with hierarchical clustering was applied to max-normalized trajectories of the 1000 most abundant clonotypes. Separately sequenced CD4+ and CD8+ repertoires were used to assign a CD4 or CD8 phenotype to each responding clone. TCRdb handled the public reads itself, with Q25 trimming in fastp and clone calling in MiXCR, and kept productive beta chains. All rows with the same CDR3 protein become a single entry with the most common DNA and genes. V and J calls and clone size were set by TCRdb, not the authors. The sample data list approximately 300,000 distinct CDR3 sequences, and roughly 8% of these were observed just once. The ten largest clones take up 20% to 25% of the sample.

V is reduced by 5 bases and J by 7 bases, leaving a spacing of 21 bases between them. CDR1 and CDR2 (SGHVS, FNYEAQ) derive from the germline V gene. From its cysteine to its phenylalanine, the CDR3 spans 16 amino acids. Left in the record is the CDR3 DNA by itself, 48 bases read in frame from the first base. The sample belongs to a study of T-cell memory formation after mild COVID-19 listed by TCRdb under 2021. In the study overall: TCR sequence clusters from the two donors were found to be largely donor specific. Longitudinal TCRalpha and TCRbeta repertoire sequencing tracked T-cell clones expanding and contracting after mild COVID-19 in a couple of donors. Two young, previously healthy adult volunteers, one female and one male, were included in the cohort.

Overall study outcomes, separate from this receptor: Balanced CD4/CD8 phenotypes were observed for clones contracting from day 15 to 85, whereas a bias towards CD4+ was observed for a second wave of clones expanding from day 15 to 37. The second-wave clones that peaked on day 37 were not confirmed to be SARS-CoV-2 specific. Some responding clones were detected in pre-infection memory, suggesting pre-existing cross-reactive memory T cells joined the SARS-CoV-2 response. The study included only a couple of mild cases, and larger cohorts that include severe cases with pre-infection samples were judged to be necessary. Contracting CD4+ clones appeared mostly in the CM and EM memory subsets, whereas CD8+ clones were enriched in EMRA.

The chain joins TRBV7-6 to TRBJ2-1; the D gene could be either TRBD1 or TRBD2, each agreeing at 5 bases. The receptor's source is a man aged 18 to 30 who had mild COVID-19 (a few samples of this study predate the infection). The sample titles of this study are shuffled in the database, so cell type and time point are left out; the donor was told from shared clones. Sequencing input: PBMCs or a T cell subset sorted from them (not recorded which). The DNA reads as follows: TGTGCCAGCAGCGTACTAGGTAGTATCAAGGGGAATGAGCAGTTCTTC. Its protein reads: CASSVLGSIKGNEQFF.